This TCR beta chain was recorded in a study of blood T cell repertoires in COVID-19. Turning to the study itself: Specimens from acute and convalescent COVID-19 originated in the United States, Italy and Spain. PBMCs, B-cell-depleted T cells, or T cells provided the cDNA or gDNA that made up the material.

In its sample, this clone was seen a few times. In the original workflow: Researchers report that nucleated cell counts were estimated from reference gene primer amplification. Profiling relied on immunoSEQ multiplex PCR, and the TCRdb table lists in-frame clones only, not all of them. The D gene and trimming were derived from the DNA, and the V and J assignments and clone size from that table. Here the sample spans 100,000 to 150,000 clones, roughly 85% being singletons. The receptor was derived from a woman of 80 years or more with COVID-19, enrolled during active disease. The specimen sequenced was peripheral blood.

CDR3: CASSRSGTSGYEQYF. In DNA form, the CDR3 reads TGTGCCAGCAGCCGGAGCGGGACCTCGGGATACGAGCAGTACTTC. The rearrangement joins TRBV14 to TRBJ2-7; 7 nucleotides agree with TRBD2. Trimming removed 4 bases from V and 4 bases from J; junction bases left unmatched: 10. Germline V lookup: CDR1 SGHDN, CDR2 FVKESK. The CDR3 consists of 15 residues.